What follows is one TCR beta chain and its context. What it recognizes is unknown. The CDR3 length is 16 residues. Germline V CDR1 and CDR2: SGHTA, FQGNSA. V trimming: 0 bases; J trimming: 4 bases; junction bases outside the gene matches: 5. The data were taken from a study of T cell clones after liver transplantation. The table came from immunoSEQ multiplex PCR; TCRdb's copy has only in-frame clones and leaves some out. There are around 77,000 clones in the sample; roughly 80% occur only once, and 0.79% lies in the top ten. Notes on the study in general: Post-transplant time points were not standardized, so conclusions are preliminary.

This TCR came from a human patient who received a liver transplant. Some T cells here may be from the graft donor. The rearrangement links TRBV7-2 to TRBJ2-3; 9 nucleotides agree with TRBD2. The source material was CD4+ T cells from blood, sampled 12 months after liver transplant. The CDR3 is CASSLASGRMADTQYF. As DNA, the CDR3 is TGTGCCAGCAGCTTAGCTAGCGGGAGAATGGCAGATACGCAGTATTTT.